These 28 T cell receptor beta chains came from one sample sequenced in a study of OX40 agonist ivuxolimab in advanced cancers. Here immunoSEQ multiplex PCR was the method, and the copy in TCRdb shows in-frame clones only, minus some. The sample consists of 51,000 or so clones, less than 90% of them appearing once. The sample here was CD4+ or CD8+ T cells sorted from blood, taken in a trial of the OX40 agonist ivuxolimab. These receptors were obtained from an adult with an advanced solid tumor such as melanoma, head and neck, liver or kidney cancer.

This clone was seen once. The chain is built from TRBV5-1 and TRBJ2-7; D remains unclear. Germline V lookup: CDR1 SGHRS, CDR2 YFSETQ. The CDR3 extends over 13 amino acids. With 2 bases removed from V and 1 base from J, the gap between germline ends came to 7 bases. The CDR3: CASSFQESYEQYF. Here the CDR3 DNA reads TGCGCCAGCAGCTTTCAGGAGTCCTACGAGCAGTACTTC.

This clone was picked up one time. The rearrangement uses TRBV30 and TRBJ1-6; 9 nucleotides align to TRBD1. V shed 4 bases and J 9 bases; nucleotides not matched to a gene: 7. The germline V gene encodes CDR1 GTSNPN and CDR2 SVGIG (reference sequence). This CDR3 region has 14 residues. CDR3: CAWTSGQGSSPLHF. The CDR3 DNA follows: TGTGCCTGGACTTCGGGACAGGGAAGTTCACCCCTCCACTTT.

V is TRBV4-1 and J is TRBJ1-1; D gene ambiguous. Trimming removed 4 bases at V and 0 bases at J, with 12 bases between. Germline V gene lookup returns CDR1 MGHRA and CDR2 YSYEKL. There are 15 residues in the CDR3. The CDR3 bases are TGCGCCAGCAGCCTTCAGACACCCTTGAACACTGAAGCTTTCTTT. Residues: CASSLQTPLNTEAFF.

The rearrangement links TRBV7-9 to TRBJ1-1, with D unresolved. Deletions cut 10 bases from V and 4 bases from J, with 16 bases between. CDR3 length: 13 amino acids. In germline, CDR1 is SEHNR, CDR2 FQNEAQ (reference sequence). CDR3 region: CATQRGVGTEAFF. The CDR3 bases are TGTGCCACCCAGCGGGGAGTTGGCACTGAAGCTTTCTTT.

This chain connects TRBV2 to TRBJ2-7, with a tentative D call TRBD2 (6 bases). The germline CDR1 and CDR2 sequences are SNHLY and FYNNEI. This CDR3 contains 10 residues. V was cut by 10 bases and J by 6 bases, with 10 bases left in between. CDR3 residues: CAIQEGEQYF. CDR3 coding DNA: TGTGCCATTCAGGAGGGCGAGCAGTACTTC.

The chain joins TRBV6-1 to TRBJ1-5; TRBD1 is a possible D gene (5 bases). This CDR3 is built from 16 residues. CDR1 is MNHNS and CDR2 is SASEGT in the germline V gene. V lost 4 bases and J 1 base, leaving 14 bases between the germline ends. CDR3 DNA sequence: TGTGCCAGCAGTGGGTTGGGACGGCGAAGCAATCAGCCCCAGCATTTT. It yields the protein CASSGLGRRSNQPQHF.

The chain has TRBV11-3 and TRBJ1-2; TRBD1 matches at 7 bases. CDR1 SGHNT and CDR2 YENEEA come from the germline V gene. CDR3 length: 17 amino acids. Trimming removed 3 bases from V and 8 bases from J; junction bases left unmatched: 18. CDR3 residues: CASSFDFDRATPWGYTF. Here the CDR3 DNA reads TGTGCCAGCAGCTTCGATTTCGACAGGGCCACCCCATGGGGCTACACCTTC.

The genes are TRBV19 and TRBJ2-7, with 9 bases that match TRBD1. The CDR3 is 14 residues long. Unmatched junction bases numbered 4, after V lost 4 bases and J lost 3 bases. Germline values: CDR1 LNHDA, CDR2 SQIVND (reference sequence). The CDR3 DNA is TGTGCCAGTAGTACGCGGGACAGGGTCTACGAGCAGTACTTC. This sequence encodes CASSTRDRVYEQYF.

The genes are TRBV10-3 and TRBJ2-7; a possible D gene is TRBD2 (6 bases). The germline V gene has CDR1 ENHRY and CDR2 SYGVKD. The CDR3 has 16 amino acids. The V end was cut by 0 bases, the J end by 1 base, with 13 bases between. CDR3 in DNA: TGTGCCATCAGTGAGTCGAAACTAGCCGGATCCTACGAGCAGTACTTC. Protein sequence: CAISESKLAGSYEQYF.

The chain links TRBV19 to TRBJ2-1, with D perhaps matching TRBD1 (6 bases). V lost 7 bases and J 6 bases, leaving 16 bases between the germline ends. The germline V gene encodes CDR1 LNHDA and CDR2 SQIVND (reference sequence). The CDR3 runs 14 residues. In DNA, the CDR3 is TGTGCCAGTAACCAGGGGCCCCCCGGCAATGAGCAGTTCTTC. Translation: CASNQGPPGNEQFF.

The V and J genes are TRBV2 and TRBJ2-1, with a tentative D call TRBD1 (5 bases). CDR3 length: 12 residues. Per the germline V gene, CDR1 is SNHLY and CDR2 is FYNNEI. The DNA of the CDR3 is TGTGGGGAAAGGACAACCTACAATGAGCAGTTCTTC. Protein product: CGERTTYNEQFF.

CDR3 protein: CASSSGQETYEQYF. The CDR3 DNA is TGTGCCAGCAGCTCGGGACAGGAGACCTACGAGCAGTACTTC. The gene calls are TRBV5-4 and TRBJ2-7; 8 bases are a match to TRBD1. Trimming took 3 bases from V and 2 from J; bases not matched to a gene: 4. The V gene's germline CDR1 is SGHNT and CDR2 YYREEE (reference sequence). The CDR3 length is 14 residues.

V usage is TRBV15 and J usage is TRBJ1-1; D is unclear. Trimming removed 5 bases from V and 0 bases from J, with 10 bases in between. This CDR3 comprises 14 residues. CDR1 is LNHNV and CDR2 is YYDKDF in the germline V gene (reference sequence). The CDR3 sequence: CATSEETVNTEAFF. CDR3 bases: TGTGCCACCAGCGAGGAAACAGTGAACACTGAAGCTTTCTTT.

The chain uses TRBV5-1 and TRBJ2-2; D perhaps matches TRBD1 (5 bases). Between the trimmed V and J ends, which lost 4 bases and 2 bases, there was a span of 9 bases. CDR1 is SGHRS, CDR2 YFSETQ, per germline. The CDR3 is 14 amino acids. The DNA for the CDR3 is TGCGCCAGCAGCAGAGACAGCAACACCGGGGAGCTGTTTTTT. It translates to CASSRDSNTGELFF.

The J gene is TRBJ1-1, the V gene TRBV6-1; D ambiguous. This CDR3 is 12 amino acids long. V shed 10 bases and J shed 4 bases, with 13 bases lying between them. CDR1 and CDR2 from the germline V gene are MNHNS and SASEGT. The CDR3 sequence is CATQTEFTEAFF. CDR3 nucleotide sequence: TGTGCCACCCAGACGGAATTCACTGAAGCTTTCTTT.

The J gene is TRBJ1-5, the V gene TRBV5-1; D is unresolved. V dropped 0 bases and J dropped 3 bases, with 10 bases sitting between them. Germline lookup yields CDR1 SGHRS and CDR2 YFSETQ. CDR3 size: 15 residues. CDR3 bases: TGCGCCAGCAGCTTGGAGGGAGACTTCAATCAGCCCCAGCATTTT. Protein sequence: CASSLEGDFNQPQHF.

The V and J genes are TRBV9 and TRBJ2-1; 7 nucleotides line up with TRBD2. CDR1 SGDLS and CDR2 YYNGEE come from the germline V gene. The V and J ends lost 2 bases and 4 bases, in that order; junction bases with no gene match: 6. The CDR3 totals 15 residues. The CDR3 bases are TGTGCCAGCAGCGTCAGCGGGGAGGCATACAATGAGCAGTTCTTC. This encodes CASSVSGEAYNEQFF.

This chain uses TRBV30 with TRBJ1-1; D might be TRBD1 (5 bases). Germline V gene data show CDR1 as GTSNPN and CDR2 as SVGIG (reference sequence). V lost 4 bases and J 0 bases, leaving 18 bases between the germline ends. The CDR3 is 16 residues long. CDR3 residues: CAWTMYSGGMNTEAFF. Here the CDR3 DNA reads TGTGCCTGGACCATGTACTCGGGGGGTATGAACACTGAAGCTTTCTTT.

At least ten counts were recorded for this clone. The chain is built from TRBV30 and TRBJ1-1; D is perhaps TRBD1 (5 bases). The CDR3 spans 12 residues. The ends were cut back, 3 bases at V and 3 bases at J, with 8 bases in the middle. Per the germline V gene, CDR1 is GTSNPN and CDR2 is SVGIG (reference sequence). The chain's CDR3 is CAWSWGDTEAFF. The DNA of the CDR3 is TGTGCCTGGAGCTGGGGGGACACTGAAGCTTTCTTT.

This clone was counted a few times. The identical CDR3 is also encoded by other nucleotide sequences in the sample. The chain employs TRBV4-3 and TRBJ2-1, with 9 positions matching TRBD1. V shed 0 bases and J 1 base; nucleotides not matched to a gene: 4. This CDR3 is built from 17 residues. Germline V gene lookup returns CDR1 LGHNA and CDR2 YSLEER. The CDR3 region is CASSQDSGQGSYNEQFF. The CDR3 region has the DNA TGCGCCAGCAGCCAAGATAGTGGACAGGGGTCCTACAATGAGCAGTTCTTC.

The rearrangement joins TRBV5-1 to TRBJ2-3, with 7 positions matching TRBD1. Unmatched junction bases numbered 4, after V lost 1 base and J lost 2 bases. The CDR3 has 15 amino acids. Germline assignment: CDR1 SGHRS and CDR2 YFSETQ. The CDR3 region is CASSLRQGVTDTQYF. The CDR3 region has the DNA TGCGCCAGCAGCTTGAGGCAGGGGGTCACAGATACGCAGTATTTT.

CDR3 protein: CACSTGRSYEQYF. CDR3 bases: TGTGCCTGTAGTACGGGGCGAAGCTACGAGCAGTACTTC. The chain couples TRBV30 to TRBJ2-7, with D possibly called TRBD1 or TRBD2 (5 bases each). Trimming left V 6 bases short and J 3 bases short, with 15 bases between. The CDR3 consists of 13 residues. Germline values: CDR1 GTSNPN, CDR2 SVGIG (reference sequence). The full variable domain, rest sourced from reference TRBV30 and TRBJ2-7, is SQTIHQWPATLVQPVGSPLSLECTVEGTSNPNLYWYRQAAGRGLQLLFYSVGIGQISSEVPQNLSASRPQDRQFILSSKKLLLSDSGFYLCACSTGRSYEQYFGPGTRLTVT.

The CDR3 sequence: CASRPLPGDTEAFF. CDR3 nucleotide sequence: TGTGCCAGCAGACCACTACCCGGGGACACTGAAGCTTTCTTT. V gene TRBV27 combines with J gene TRBJ1-1; no definite D call. Germline V gives CDR1 MNHEY, CDR2 SMNVEV (reference sequence). The length of the CDR3 is 14 residues. V dropped 6 bases and J dropped 3 bases, with 14 bases sitting between them.

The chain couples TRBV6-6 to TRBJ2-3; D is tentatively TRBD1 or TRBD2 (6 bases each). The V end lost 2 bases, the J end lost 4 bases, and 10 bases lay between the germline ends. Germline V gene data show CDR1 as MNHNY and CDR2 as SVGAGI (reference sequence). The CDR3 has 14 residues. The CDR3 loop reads CASSYGGHSDTQYF. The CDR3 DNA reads TGTGCCAGCAGTTACGGGGGGCACTCAGATACGCAGTATTTT.

CDR3 protein: CASSQTRNTIYF. Written as DNA, the CDR3 is TGTGCCAGCAGCCAGACCAGAAACACCATATATTTT. The chain is built from TRBV6-6 and TRBJ1-3; D remains ambiguous. The germline CDR1 and CDR2 sequences are MNHNY and SVGAGI (reference sequence). V was trimmed by 6 bases and J by 5 bases, leaving 8 bases between them. The CDR3 is 12 amino acids.

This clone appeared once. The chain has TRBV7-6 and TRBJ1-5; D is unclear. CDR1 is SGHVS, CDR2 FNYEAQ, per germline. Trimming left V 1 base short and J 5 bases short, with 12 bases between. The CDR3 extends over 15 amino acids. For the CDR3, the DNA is TGTGCCAGCAGCTTAGAGGAGGGCTTAGATCAGCCCCAGCATTTT. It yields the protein CASSLEEGLDQPQHF.

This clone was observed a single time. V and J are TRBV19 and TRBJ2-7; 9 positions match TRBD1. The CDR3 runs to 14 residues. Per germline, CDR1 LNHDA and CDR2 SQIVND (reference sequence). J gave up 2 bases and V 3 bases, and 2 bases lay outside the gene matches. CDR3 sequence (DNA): TGTGCCAGTAGTATCGGGACAGGGACCTACGAGCAGTACTTC. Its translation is CASSIGTGTYEQYF.

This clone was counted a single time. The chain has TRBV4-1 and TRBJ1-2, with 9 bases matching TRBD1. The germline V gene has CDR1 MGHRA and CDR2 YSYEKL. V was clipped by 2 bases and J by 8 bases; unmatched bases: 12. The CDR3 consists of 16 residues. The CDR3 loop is CASSQRTGAVVDGYTF. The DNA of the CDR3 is TGCGCCAGCAGCCAAAGGACAGGGGCGGTCGTCGACGGCTACACCTTC.